This T cell receptor beta chain was observed in a study of cytomegalovirus exposure and HLA in healthy donors. The CDR3 runs to 15 residues. The V and J ends lost 0 bases and 7 bases, in that order; junction bases with no gene match: 9. Per germline, CDR1 SGHDT and CDR2 YYEEEE. Clones were read by immunoSEQ multiplex PCR, and TCRdb kept only the in-frame ones, dropping some. The data hold approximately 62,000 clones, with about 90% observed a single time. This receptor was taken from a woman younger than 30 in good health and CMV-seronegative. Sequencing input: PBMCs. The V gene is TRBV5-6, the J gene TRBJ2-5, with 7 bases aligning to TRBD2. For the CDR3, the DNA is TGTGCCAGCAGCTTGGGACTAGCCGGCGAGGGGACCCAGTACTTC. Translating gives CASSLGLAGEGTQYF. Filled out from reference TRBV5-6 and TRBJ2-5, the complete variable domain reads DAGVTQSPTHLIKTRGQQVTLRCSPKSGHDTVSWYQQALGQGPQFIFQYYEEEERQRGNFPDRFSGHQFPNYSSELNVNALLLGDSALYLCASSLGLAGEGTQYFGPGTRLLVL.